Listed below are T cell receptor beta chains from one sample, sequenced in a study of blood T cell repertoires in COVID-19. Profiling relied on immunoSEQ multiplex PCR, and the TCRdb table lists in-frame clones only, not all of them. The sample records 180,000 or so clones, more than 75% being singletons. Sequenced: peripheral blood. The receptors derive from a man aged 35 to 55 with active or convalescent COVID-19. Each CDR3 is given with its conserved first and last residue. Fields, in order: D gene, clone size, J gene, CDR3 length, V gene, CDR3 DNA, CDR3 protein. A D gene is named only where the DNA matches it firmly. Only part of the rows carry a size: once, few, many, or a class if the clone is expanded.

D: .; size: .; J: TRBJ2-1; length: 17; V: TRBV7-2; DNA: TGTGCCAGCAGCTCATTTCGACAGCAGGATGGGTACAATGAGCAGTTCTTC; CDR3: CASSSFRQQDGYNEQFF
D: TRBD1; size: .; J: TRBJ1-5; length: 15; V: TRBV19; DNA: TGTGCCAGTAGTCCCATTCAGGGGGTGGTTCAGCCCCAGCATTTT; CDR3: CASSPIQGVVQPQHF
D: .; size: .; J: TRBJ2-1; length: 16; V: TRBV15; DNA: TGTGCCACCAGCTCCCCACGGGGATCACACTACAATGAGCAGTTCTTC; CDR3: CATSSPRGSHYNEQFF
D: TRBD1; size: .; J: TRBJ2-7; length: 13; V: TRBV30; DNA: TGTGCCTGGGGGGGAACAGGGGTCTGGGAGCAGTACTTC; CDR3: CAWGGTGVWEQYF
D: .; size: few; J: TRBJ2-1; length: 15; V: TRBV6-4; DNA: TGTGCCAGCCGTATGCGGGCCGAATCCTACAATGAGCAGTTCTTC; CDR3: CASRMRAESYNEQFF
D: .; size: .; J: TRBJ2-2; length: 14; V: TRBV19; DNA: TGTGCCAGTAGTATAGATAGGGGCCCCGGGGAGCTGTTTTTT; CDR3: CASSIDRGPGELFF
D: .; size: once; J: TRBJ1-5; length: 20; V: TRBV18; DNA: TGTGCCAGCTCACCTCTCCCCCCAGGGAATGTTGGGTTCGGCAATCAGCCCCAGCATTTT; CDR3: CASSPLPPGNVGFGNQPQHF
D: TRBD1; size: .; J: TRBJ1-2; length: 13; V: TRBV29-1; DNA: TGCAGCGTCGTCGGGGACAGACAGGATGGCTACACCTTC; CDR3: CSVVGDRQDGYTF
D: .; size: .; J: TRBJ1-1; length: 13; V: TRBV6-1; DNA: TGTGCCAGCAGTGAAACAAGGAACACTGAAGCTTTCTTT; CDR3: CASSETRNTEAFF
D: .; size: .; J: TRBJ2-1; length: 18; V: TRBV4-1; DNA: TGCGCCAGCAGCCAAGAACCCTCCCGGGGAGGAATCTACAATGAGCAGTTCTTC; CDR3: CASSQEPSRGGIYNEQFF
D: .; size: .; J: TRBJ1-5; length: 16; V: TRBV7-8; DNA: TGTGCCAGCAGCTTAGGGCGGGTTTCTAGCAATCAGCCCCAGCATTTT; CDR3: CASSLGRVSSNQPQHF
D: .; size: .; J: TRBJ1-5; length: 13; V: TRBV6-2/TRBV6-3; DNA: TGTGCCAGCAGCCGCGCCCCGGATCAGCCCCAGCATTTT; CDR3: CASSRAPDQPQHF
D: TRBD1; size: .; J: TRBJ1-2; length: 14; V: TRBV30; DNA: TGTGCCTGGAGCCCGGGACAGGGAAACTATGGCTACACCTTC; CDR3: CAWSPGQGNYGYTF
D: .; size: .; J: TRBJ1-5; length: 17; V: TRBV7-9; DNA: TGTGCCAGCAGCTTAGCTCCGGCAGAGGGTAGCAATCAGCCCCAGCATTTT; CDR3: CASSLAPAEGSNQPQHF
D: TRBD1; size: .; J: TRBJ1-4; length: 17; V: TRBV4-3; DNA: TGCGCCAGCAGCCAGACTTCGACAGGGGCCTTTAATGAAAAACTGTTTTTT; CDR3: CASSQTSTGAFNEKLFF
D: .; size: .; J: TRBJ1-2; length: 16; V: TRBV5-1; DNA: TGCGCCAGCAGAAAAACCGGGACACCGTCTAACTATGGCTACACCTTC; CDR3: CASRKTGTPSNYGYTF
D: TRBD1; size: .; J: TRBJ2-7; length: 14; V: TRBV6-2/TRBV6-3; DNA: TGTGCCAGCGGCCCCTGGGGACAGGGCTACGAGCAGTACTTC; CDR3: CASGPWGQGYEQYF
D: .; size: few; J: TRBJ1-2; length: 14; V: TRBV3-1/TRBV3-2; DNA: TGTGCCAGCAGCCAAGAAGCCTCGTACTATGGCTACACCTTC; CDR3: CASSQEASYYGYTF
D: TRBD1; size: .; J: TRBJ1-3; length: 15; V: TRBV6-6; DNA: TGTGCCAGCAGTTACCGACAGGGCTCGGGAAACACCATATATTTT; CDR3: CASSYRQGSGNTIYF
D: TRBD2; size: .; J: TRBJ2-3; length: 15; V: TRBV5-4; DNA: TGTGCCAGCAGCTTGGGCGGGGGGCTAGCTGATACGCAGTATTTT; CDR3: CASSLGGGLADTQYF
D: TRBD1; size: .; J: TRBJ1-2; length: 17; V: TRBV6-2/TRBV6-3; DNA: TGTGCCAGCAGACCTCGACAGGGGGCCGCCTCTTTCTATGGCTACACCTTC; CDR3: CASRPRQGAASFYGYTF
D: .; size: .; J: TRBJ2-4; length: 13; V: TRBV6-5; DNA: TGTGCCAGCAGTCGACAGGACCAAAACATTCAGTACTTC; CDR3: CASSRQDQNIQYF
D: .; size: .; J: TRBJ1-2; length: 14; V: TRBV5-1; DNA: TGCGCCAGCAGCTTTGAGGATCCTAACTATGGCTACACCTTC; CDR3: CASSFEDPNYGYTF
D: TRBD1; size: .; J: TRBJ2-1; length: 15; V: TRBV10-3; DNA: TGTGCCATCAGAGCCCCGGGACAGGGAGTGAATGAGCAGTTCTTC; CDR3: CAIRAPGQGVNEQFF
D: TRBD2; size: .; J: TRBJ2-3; length: 15; V: TRBV10-3; DNA: TGTGCCGTCTCGAGGGCGGGGGAGGGGTCAGATACGCAGTATTTT; CDR3: CAVSRAGEGSDTQYF
D: .; size: .; J: TRBJ1-1; length: 16; V: TRBV5-5; DNA: TGTGCCAGCAGCTTGGGGGTGGGGCAGGCTACAGGTGAAGCTTTCTTT; CDR3: CASSLGVGQATGEAFF
D: .; size: .; J: TRBJ2-7; length: 15; V: TRBV11-2; DNA: TGTGCCAGCAGCTCCGACAGCCTGCGGGACTACGAGCAGTACTTC; CDR3: CASSSDSLRDYEQYF
D: .; size: .; J: TRBJ1-2; length: 12; V: TRBV20-1; DNA: TGCAGTGCTAGTCTATCGGACTATGGCTACACCTTC; CDR3: CSASLSDYGYTF
D: TRBD1; size: .; J: TRBJ2-4; length: 14; V: TRBV6-1; DNA: TGTGCCAGCAGTGAAGGCCAGGGGGTGGACATTCAGTACTTC; CDR3: CASSEGQGVDIQYF
D: TRBD1; size: .; J: TRBJ2-1; length: 17; V: TRBV19; DNA: TGTGCCAGTAGTCCCCGGACAGGCAGCCGTACGAGTAATGAGCAGTTCTTC; CDR3: CASSPRTGSRTSNEQFF
D: .; size: once; J: TRBJ1-4; length: 15; V: TRBV7-2; DNA: TGTGCCAGCAGCTTAGCTGGGGGCGGTAGGGAAAAACTGTTTTTT; CDR3: CASSLAGGGREKLFF
D: TRBD1; size: .; J: TRBJ1-4; length: 19; V: TRBV28; DNA: TGTGCCAGCAGTTTAGCGCGGACAGGGCTCGGATCAAGGGCGGAAAAACTGTTTTTT; CDR3: CASSLARTGLGSRAEKLFF
D: .; size: .; J: TRBJ2-5; length: 14; V: TRBV4-1; DNA: TGCGCCAGCAGCCAAGAGGCCAACCAAGAGACCCAGTACTTC; CDR3: CASSQEANQETQYF
D: .; size: .; J: TRBJ2-2; length: 16; V: TRBV5-1; DNA: TGCGCCAGCAAAGTGGAGGTCGCGTCCGGCACCGGGGAGCTGTTTTTT; CDR3: CASKVEVASGTGELFF
D: .; size: .; J: TRBJ2-5; length: 15; V: TRBV7-2; DNA: TGTGCCAGCAGCTCCACTCGCGTGGTCGGAGAGACCCAGTACTTC; CDR3: CASSSTRVVGETQYF
D: .; size: .; J: TRBJ2-7; length: 14; V: TRBV11-3; DNA: TGTGCCAGCAGCCCCGGCCGAGGGTCGGGCGAGCAGTACTTC; CDR3: CASSPGRGSGEQYF
D: .; size: .; J: TRBJ2-3; length: 14; V: TRBV3-1/TRBV3-2; DNA: TGTGCCAGCAGCCTCGGGACTGCCTGGGATACGCAGTATTTT; CDR3: CASSLGTAWDTQYF